This T cell receptor (beta chain) derives from a study of graft-versus-host responses after intestinal transplantation. Turning to the study itself: In this cohort, recipients had multivisceral, liver-intestinal, or isolated intestinal transplants.

To note about this clone: Its specificity is not known.

Study-wide findings and caveats: Some GvH clones appeared in ileal mucosa or blood before recipient bone marrow.

The table came from immunoSEQ multiplex PCR; TCRdb's copy has only in-frame clones and leaves some out. The sample carries some 55,000 clones, roughly 89% recorded once. The source material was PBMCs, sampled roughly 680 days after intestinal transplant. The clonotype originates from a human patient who received an intestinal transplant, so some T cells may come from the graft donor.

The CDR3 is CASSEAQGITDTQYF. The CDR3 nucleotides are TGTGCCAGCAGTGAAGCCCAGGGGATCACAGATACGCAGTATTTT. The V gene is TRBV6-1, the J gene TRBJ2-3; tentatively, D is TRBD1 (6 bases). This CDR3 region has 15 residues. The V end was cut by 0 bases, the J end by 2 bases, with 9 bases between. Germline values: CDR1 MNHNS, CDR2 SASEGT.